This is a list of T cell receptor beta chains from one sample in a study of graft-versus-host responses after intestinal transplantation. Assay: immunoSEQ multiplex PCR; the TCRdb copy retains only in-frame clones and omits some. The table lists over 120,000 clones, 80% to 95% of them singletons. These receptors are not linked to any known antigen. The material was unstimulated CD4+ T cells sorted from spleen or lymph node cells, obtained before intestinal transplant. Source of these receptors: a human donor who received an intestinal transplant. CDR3s include the opening cysteine and the closing phenylalanine or tryptophan. The D gene is left open where the match is weak. Only part of the rows carry a size: once, few, many, or a class if the clone is expanded.

length: 15; J: TRBJ2-1; D: .; size: .; V: TRBV27; DNA: TGTGCCAGCAGAGGTTTGGGGGGCAGATTCGGTGAGCAGTTCTTC; CDR3: CASRGLGGRFGEQFF
length: 16; J: TRBJ1-3; D: TRBD1; size: .; V: TRBV19; DNA: TGTGCCAGCAAAAACCGGGACAGACTGCCTGGAAACACCATATATTTT; CDR3: CASKNRDRLPGNTIYF
length: 16; J: TRBJ2-7; D: TRBD2; size: once; V: TRBV5-1; DNA: TGCGCCAGCACCTCAGCTAGCGGGAGGCCTCCCTACGAGCAGTACTTC; CDR3: CASTSASGRPPYEQYF
length: 13; J: TRBJ1-1; D: .; size: .; V: TRBV6-1; DNA: TGTGCCAGCCTTGGGCTCGTGGACACTGAAGCTTTCTTT; CDR3: CASLGLVDTEAFF
length: 13; J: TRBJ1-2; D: .; size: .; V: TRBV7-3; DNA: TGTGCCAGCAGCTTCGGTCGGACGGATGGCTACACCTTC; CDR3: CASSFGRTDGYTF
length: 15; J: TRBJ2-1; D: .; size: .; V: TRBV7-8; DNA: TGTGCCAGCAGCTTAGTCGGAACAGGGTTCGATGAGCAGTTCTTC; CDR3: CASSLVGTGFDEQFF
length: 15; J: TRBJ1-4; D: .; size: .; V: TRBV7-9; DNA: TGTGCCAGCAACCCCCTTCGGCTAACTAATGAAAAACTGTTTTTT; CDR3: CASNPLRLTNEKLFF
length: 17; J: TRBJ1-1; D: .; size: .; V: TRBV11-2; DNA: TGTGCCAGCAGCTTAGATCCGGTAGGGGGAAGGAACACTGAAGCTTTCTTT; CDR3: CASSLDPVGGRNTEAFF
length: 15; J: TRBJ2-4; D: .; size: .; V: TRBV5-1; DNA: TGCGCCAGCAGCTTGGTTGGCCCACCTCTAAACATTCAGTACTTC; CDR3: CASSLVGPPLNIQYF
length: 13; J: TRBJ1-1; D: .; size: .; V: TRBV2; DNA: TGTGCCAGCGAAAAGGAGGGGGGCACTGAAGCTTTCTTT; CDR3: CASEKEGGTEAFF
length: 15; J: TRBJ2-3; D: TRBD2; size: .; V: TRBV10-2; DNA: TGCGCCAGCAGCTTAGCGGGAGGTACCACAGATACGCAGTATTTT; CDR3: CASSLAGGTTDTQYF
length: 16; J: TRBJ2-2; D: TRBD2; size: .; V: TRBV7-9; DNA: TGTGCCAGCAGCTTAGTCGGGAGGGCCTTCGCCGGGGAGCTGTTTTTT; CDR3: CASSLVGRAFAGELFF
length: 14; J: TRBJ2-3; D: .; size: .; V: TRBV5-1; DNA: TGCGCCAGCAGCTTGGAAATGGAAATAGGTACGCAGTATTTT; CDR3: CASSLEMEIGTQYF
length: 13; J: TRBJ1-2; D: .; size: .; V: TRBV6-1; DNA: TGTGCCAGCAGTGAGACACAAGTCTATGGCTACACCTTC; CDR3: CASSETQVYGYTF
length: 13; J: TRBJ1-2; D: TRBD1; size: .; V: TRBV11-2; DNA: TGTGCCAGCAGCCATGACAGGGTTCTTGGCTACACCTTC; CDR3: CASSHDRVLGYTF
length: 15; J: TRBJ2-5; D: .; size: .; V: TRBV7-6; DNA: TGTGCCAGCAGCCCAACGCATGACAACCAAGAGACCCAGTACTTC; CDR3: CASSPTHDNQETQYF
length: 15; J: TRBJ2-7; D: .; size: .; V: TRBV28; DNA: TGTGCCAGCAGTTTGGGGGGCGGAGCCTCCTACGAGCAGTACTTC; CDR3: CASSLGGGASYEQYF